The 8 T cell receptor beta chains presented below share a single source sample, sequenced in a study of T cell changes during pregnancy in multiple sclerosis. Assay used: immunoSEQ multiplex PCR; TCRdb lists only in-frame clones, some missing. The table shows over 70,000 clones, with around 93% occurring only once. The sample in question was peripheral blood, obtained in the third trimester of pregnancy. The source is a female donor with multiple sclerosis, enrolled in a pregnancy study.

This chain connects TRBV15 to TRBJ1-3, with D perhaps TRBD1 (5 bases). This CDR3 region has 15 residues. The V end was cut by 0 bases, the J end by 2 bases, with 8 bases between. CDR1 and CDR2 from the germline V gene are LNHNV and YYDKDF (reference sequence). The CDR3 sequence: CATSRDRATGNTIYF. In DNA form, the CDR3 reads TGTGCCACCAGCAGAGACAGGGCTACTGGAAACACCATATATTTT.

The rearrangement joins TRBV2 to TRBJ1-5; weak D call: TRBD1 (6 bases). This CDR3 comprises 14 residues. V gave up 4 bases and J gave up 5 bases, with 12 bases separating them. CDR1 and CDR2 (germline): SNHLY, FYNNEI. CDR3 in DNA: TGTGCCAGCAGTGTCGGACAGTTTTATCAGCCCCAGCATTTT. Protein sequence: CASSVGQFYQPQHF. The variable domain in full, with the rest retrieved from reference TRBV2 and TRBJ1-5, is EPEVTQTPSHQVTQMGQEVILRCVPISNHLYFYWYRQILGQKVEFLVSFYNNEISEKSEIFDDQFSVERPDGSNFTLKIRSTKLEDSAMYFCASSVGQFYQPQHFGDGTRLSIL.

The genes are TRBV29-1 and TRBJ1-2; D might be TRBD1 (6 bases). Germline values: CDR1 SQVTM, CDR2 ANQGSEA. The CDR3 has 12 amino acids. Trimming stripped 3 bases from V and 6 bases from J, with 11 bases between. DNA of the CDR3: TGCAGCGTTGAGGTCCGGGACAATGGCTACACCTTC. It is translated as CSVEVRDNGYTF.

The V call is TRBV23-1, the J call TRBJ2-5, with 9 bases that match TRBD1. TRBV23-1 is treated as an ORF (open reading frame) with a function not yet certain. This CDR3 spans 14 amino acids. J lost 8 bases, V lost 0 bases, and 4 bases had no gene match. CDR3 nucleotides: TGCGCCAGCAGTCAATCCGGGACAGGGAAAACCCAGTACTTC. Amino acid sequence: CASSQSGTGKTQYF.

V usage is TRBV6-1 and J usage is TRBJ1-5; a possible D gene is TRBD1 (6 bases). Deletions cut 2 bases from V and 2 bases from J, with 13 bases between. The length of the CDR3 is 16 residues. In germline, CDR1 is MNHNS, CDR2 SASEGT. CDR3 residues: CASSELGRQGNQPQHF. CDR3 nucleotides: TGTGCCAGCAGTGAACTAGGCAGACAGGGCAATCAGCCCCAGCATTTT.

This chain joins TRBV2 and TRBJ2-1; possible D gene TRBD1, 6 bases. Germline V gene data show CDR1 as SNHLY and CDR2 as FYNNEI. V dropped 5 bases and J dropped 7 bases, with 9 bases sitting between them. This CDR3 region has 12 residues. DNA of the CDR3: TGTGCCAGCAGTCCACAGGGAAATGAGCAGTTCTTC. Amino acid sequence: CASSPQGNEQFF.

This clone was observed many times. The chain recombines TRBV6-4 with TRBJ2-2; 7 positions agree with TRBD2. The CDR3 is 14 amino acids. V shed 3 bases, J shed 5 bases, and the junction held 3 bases outside the gene matches. The V gene's germline CDR1 is MRHNA and CDR2 SNTAGT. DNA for the CDR3: TGTGCCAGCAGTGAAAGCGGGACTACCGGGGAGCTGTTTTTT. Encoded protein: CASSESGTTGELFF.

This clone has only one observation. This chain connects TRBV11-2 to TRBJ2-5, with TRBD2 as a possible D gene (6 bases). V lost 0 bases and J lost 5, with 19 bases in between. Germline V lookup: CDR1 SGHAT, CDR2 FQNNGV. The CDR3 runs to 17 residues. CDR3 coding DNA: TGTGCCAGCAGCTTAGATGTGGGGGGTGCGGGCGGGGAGACCCAGTACTTC. This sequence encodes CASSLDVGGAGGETQYF.